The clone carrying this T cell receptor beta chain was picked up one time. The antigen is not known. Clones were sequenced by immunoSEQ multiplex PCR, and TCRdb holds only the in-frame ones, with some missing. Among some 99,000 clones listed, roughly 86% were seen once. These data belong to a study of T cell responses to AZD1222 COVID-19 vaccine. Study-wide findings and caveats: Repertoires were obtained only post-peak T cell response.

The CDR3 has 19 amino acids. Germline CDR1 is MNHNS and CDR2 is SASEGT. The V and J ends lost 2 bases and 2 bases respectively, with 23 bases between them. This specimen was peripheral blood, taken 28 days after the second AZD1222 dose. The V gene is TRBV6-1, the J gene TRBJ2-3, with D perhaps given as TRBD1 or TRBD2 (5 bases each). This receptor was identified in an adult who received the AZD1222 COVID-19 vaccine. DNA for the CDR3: TGTGCCAGCAGTGAACCCCTATGGGGGACGGAGTACCCCACAGATACGCAGTATTTT. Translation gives CASSEPLWGTEYPTDTQYF.